This is a list of T cell receptor beta chains from one sample in a study of PD-L1 blockade in urothelial cancer. The protocol was immunoSEQ multiplex PCR, while the TCRdb copy is restricted to in-frame clones and leaves out a portion. This table holds 40,000 to 55,000 clones, around 87% found once. The material was PBMCs, obtained around atezolizumab (anti-PD-L1) treatment. The receptors were gathered from a man in his sixties with urothelial cancer. Each CDR3 is given with its conserved first and last residue.

>TRBJ2-1|TRBV7-3
CASSLSGGSYNEQFF
>TRBJ1-1|TRBV29-1
CSVYGGMNTEAFF
>TRBJ1-5|TRBV5-1
CASSLEGATNQPQHF
>TRBJ2-2|TRBV9
CASSKSGGEVGGELFF
>TRBJ1-5|TRBV27
CASSLLSQGQPQHF
>TRBJ2-1|TRBV30
CAWSVLGRVPFF
>TRBJ2-3|TRBV10-3
CAISWTDTDTQYF
>TRBJ1-6|TRBV12-5
CASGTGTGWDSPLHF
>TRBJ2-6|TRBV19
CASSMGRGATGANVLTF
>TRBJ2-7|TRBV5-1
CASSTRDRSYEQYF
>TRBJ2-3|TRBV5-1
CALPAGESTDTQYF
>TRBJ2-5|TRBV4-2
CASSQDKGSGGRFPETQYF
>TRBJ2-1|TRBV5-1
CASSPTDRGYNEQFF